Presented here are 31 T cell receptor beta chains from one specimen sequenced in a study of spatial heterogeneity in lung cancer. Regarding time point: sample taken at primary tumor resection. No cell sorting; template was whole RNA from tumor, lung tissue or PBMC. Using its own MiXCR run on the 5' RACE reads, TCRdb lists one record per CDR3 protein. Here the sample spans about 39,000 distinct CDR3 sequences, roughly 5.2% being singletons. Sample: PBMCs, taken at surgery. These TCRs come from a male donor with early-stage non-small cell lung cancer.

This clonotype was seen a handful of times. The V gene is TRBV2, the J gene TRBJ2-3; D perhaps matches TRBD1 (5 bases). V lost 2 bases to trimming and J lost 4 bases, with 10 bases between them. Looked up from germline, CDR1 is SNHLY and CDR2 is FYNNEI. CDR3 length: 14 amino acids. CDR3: CASSEWQGSDTQYF. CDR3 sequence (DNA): TGTGCCAGCAGTGAATGGCAGGGTTCAGATACGCAGTATTTT.

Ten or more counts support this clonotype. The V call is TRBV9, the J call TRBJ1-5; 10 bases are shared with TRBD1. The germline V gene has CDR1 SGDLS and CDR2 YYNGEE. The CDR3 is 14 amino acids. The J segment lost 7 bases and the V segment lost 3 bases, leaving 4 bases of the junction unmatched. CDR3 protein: CASSAGQGVQPQHF. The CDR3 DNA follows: TGTGCCAGCAGCGCAGGACAGGGGGTACAGCCCCAGCATTTT. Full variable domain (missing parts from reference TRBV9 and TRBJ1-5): DSGVTQTPKHLITATGQRVTLRCSPRSGDLSVYWYQQSLDQGLQFLIQYYNGEERAKGNILERFSAQQFPDLHSELNLSSLELGDSALYFCASSAGQGVQPQHFGDGTRLSIL.

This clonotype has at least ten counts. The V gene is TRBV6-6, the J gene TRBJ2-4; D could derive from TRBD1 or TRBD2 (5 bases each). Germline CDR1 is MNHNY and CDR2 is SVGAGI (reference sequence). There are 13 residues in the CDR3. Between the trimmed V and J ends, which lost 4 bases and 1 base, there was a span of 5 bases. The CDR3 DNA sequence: TGTGCCAGCAGTTGGGACGCCAAAAACATTCAGTACTTC. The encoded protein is CASSWDAKNIQYF.

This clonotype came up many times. DNA of the CDR3: TGTGCCAGCAGCGGGGAACAGGGCTATGGCTACACCTTC. Protein: CASSGEQGYGYTF. The V call is TRBV11-2, the J call TRBJ1-2, with D tentatively TRBD1 (6 bases). CDR1 is SGHAT and CDR2 is FQNNGV in the germline V gene. V lost 5 bases to trimming and J lost 4 bases, with 11 bases between them. CDR3 length equals 13 residues.

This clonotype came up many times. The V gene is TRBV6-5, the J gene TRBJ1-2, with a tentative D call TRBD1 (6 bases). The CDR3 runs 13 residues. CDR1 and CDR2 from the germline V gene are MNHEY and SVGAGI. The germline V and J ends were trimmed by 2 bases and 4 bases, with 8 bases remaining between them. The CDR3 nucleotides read TGTGCCAGCAGTTACGAACAGGGCTATGGCTACACCTTC. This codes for CASSYEQGYGYTF.

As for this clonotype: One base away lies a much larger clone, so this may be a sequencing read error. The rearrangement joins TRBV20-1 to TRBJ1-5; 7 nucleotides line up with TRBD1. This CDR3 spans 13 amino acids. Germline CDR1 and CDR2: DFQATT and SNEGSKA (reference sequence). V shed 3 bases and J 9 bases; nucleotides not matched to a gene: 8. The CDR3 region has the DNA TGCAGTGCTAGCAAGGGGGCCGATCGGCCCCAGCATTTT. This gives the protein CSASKGADRPQHF.

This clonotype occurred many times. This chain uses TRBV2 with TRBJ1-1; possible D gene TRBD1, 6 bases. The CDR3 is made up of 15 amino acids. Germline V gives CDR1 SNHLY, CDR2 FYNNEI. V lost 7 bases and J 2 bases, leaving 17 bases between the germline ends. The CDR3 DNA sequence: TGTGCCAGCATCCAACTCGAGGGGGGAAACACTGAAGCTTTCTTT. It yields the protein CASIQLEGGNTEAFF.

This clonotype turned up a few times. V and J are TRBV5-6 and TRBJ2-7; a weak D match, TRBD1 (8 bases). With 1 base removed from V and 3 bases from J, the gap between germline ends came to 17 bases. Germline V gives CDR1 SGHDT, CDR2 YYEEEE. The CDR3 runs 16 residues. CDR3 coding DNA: TGTGCCAGCAGCTTGACGGGGGGACAGGTGATCTACGAGCAGTACTTC. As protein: CASSLTGGQVIYEQYF.

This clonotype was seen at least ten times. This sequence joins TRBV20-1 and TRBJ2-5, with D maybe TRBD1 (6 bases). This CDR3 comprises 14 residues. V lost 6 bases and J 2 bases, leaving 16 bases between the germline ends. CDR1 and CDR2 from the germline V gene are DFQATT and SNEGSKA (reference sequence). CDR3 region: CSASATGVQETQYF. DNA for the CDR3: TGCAGTGCAAGCGCGACAGGCGTTCAAGAGACCCAGTACTTC.

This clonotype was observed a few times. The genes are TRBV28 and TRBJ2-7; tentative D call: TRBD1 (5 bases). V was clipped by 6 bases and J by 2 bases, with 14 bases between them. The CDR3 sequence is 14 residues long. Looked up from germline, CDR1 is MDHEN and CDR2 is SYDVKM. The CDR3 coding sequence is TGTGCCAGCAGCCCCAGGGATCCCCCCTACGAGCAGTACTTC. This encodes CASSPRDPPYEQYF.

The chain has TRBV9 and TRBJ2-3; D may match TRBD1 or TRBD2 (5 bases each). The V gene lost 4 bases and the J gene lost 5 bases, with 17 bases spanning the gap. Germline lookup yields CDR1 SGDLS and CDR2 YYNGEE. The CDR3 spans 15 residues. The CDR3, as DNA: TGTGCCAGCAGCCCGGGACCCACCGCAGAAGATACGCAGTATTTT. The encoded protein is CASSPGPTAEDTQYF. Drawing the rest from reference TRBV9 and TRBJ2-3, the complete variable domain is DSGVTQTPKHLITATGQRVTLRCSPRSGDLSVYWYQQSLDQGLQFLIQYYNGEERAKGNILERFSAQQFPDLHSELNLSSLELGDSALYFCASSPGPTAEDTQYFGPGTRLTVL.

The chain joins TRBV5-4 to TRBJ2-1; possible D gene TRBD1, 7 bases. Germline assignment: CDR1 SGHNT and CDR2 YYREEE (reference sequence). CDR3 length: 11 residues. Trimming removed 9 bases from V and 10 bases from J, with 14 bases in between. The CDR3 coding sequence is TGTGCCATAACAGGGGCGGGGGAGCAGTTCTTC. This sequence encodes CAITGAGEQFF. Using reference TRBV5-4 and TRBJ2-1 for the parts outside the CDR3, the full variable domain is ETGVTQSPTHLIKTRGQQVTLRCSSQSGHNTVSWYQQALGQGPQFIFQYYREEENGRGNFPPRFSGLQFPNYSSELNVNALELDDSALYLCAITGAGEQFFGPGTRLTVL.

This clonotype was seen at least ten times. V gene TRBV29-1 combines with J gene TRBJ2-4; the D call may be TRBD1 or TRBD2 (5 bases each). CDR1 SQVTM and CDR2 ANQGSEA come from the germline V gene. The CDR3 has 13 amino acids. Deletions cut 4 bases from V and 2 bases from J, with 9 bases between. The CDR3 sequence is CSVGDRTKNIQYF. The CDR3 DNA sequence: TGCAGCGTTGGGGACCGAACCAAAAACATTCAGTACTTC.

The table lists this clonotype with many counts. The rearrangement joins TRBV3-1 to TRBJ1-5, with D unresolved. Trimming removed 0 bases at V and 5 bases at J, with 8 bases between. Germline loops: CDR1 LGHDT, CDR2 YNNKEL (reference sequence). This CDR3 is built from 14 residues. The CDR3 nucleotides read TGTGCCAGCAGCCAAGATTGGGGATATCAGCCCCAGCATTTT. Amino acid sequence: CASSQDWGYQPQHF.

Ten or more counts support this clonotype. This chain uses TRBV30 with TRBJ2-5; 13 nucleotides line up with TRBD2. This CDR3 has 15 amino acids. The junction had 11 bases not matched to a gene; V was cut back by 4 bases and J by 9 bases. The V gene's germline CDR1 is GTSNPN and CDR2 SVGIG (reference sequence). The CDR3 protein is CAWIGLGTSGEPQYF. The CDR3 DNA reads TGTGCCTGGATCGGCCTCGGGACTAGCGGGGAGCCCCAGTACTTC.

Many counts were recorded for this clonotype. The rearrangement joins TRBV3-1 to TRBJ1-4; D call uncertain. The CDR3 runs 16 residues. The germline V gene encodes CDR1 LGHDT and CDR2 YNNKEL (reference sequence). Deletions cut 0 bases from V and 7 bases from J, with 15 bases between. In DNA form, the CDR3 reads TGTGCCAGCAGCCAAGACTCCAGACAAGTTCGTGAAAAACTGTTTTTT. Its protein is CASSQDSRQVREKLFF.

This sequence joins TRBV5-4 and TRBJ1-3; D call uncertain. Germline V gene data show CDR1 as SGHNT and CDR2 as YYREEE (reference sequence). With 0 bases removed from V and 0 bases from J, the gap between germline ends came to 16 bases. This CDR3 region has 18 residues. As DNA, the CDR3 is TGTGCCAGCAGCTTGGGAACAGCCTCGAGGAACTCTGGAAACACCATATATTTT. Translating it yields CASSLGTASRNSGNTIYF.

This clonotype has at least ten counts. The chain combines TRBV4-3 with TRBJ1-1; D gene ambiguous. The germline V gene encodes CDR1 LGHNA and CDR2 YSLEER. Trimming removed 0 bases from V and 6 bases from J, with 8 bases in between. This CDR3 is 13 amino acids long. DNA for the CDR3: TGCGCCAGCAGCCAAGATCGAGGGTCTGAAGCTTTCTTT. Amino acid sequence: CASSQDRGSEAFF.

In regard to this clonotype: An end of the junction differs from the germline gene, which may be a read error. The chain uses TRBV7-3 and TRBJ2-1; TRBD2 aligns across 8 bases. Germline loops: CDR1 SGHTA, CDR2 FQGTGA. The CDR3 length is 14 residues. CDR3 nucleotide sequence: TGTGCCAGCGGCGTCGGGGGGGCCGGTAATGATCAGTTCTTC. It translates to CASGVGGAGNDQFF. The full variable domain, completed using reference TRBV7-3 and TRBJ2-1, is GAGVSQTPSNKVTEKGKYVELRCDPISGHTALYWYRQSLGQGPEFLIYFQGTGAADDSGLPNDRFFAVRPEGSVSTLKIQRTERGDSAVYLCASGVGGAGNDQFFGPGTRLTVL.

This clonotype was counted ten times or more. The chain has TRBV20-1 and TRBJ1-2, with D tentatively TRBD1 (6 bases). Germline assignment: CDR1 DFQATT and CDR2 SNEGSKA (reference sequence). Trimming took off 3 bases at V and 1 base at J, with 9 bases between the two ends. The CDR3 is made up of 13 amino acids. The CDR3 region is CSASGRGNYGYTF. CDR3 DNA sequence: TGCAGTGCTAGTGGCAGGGGTAACTATGGCTACACCTTC.

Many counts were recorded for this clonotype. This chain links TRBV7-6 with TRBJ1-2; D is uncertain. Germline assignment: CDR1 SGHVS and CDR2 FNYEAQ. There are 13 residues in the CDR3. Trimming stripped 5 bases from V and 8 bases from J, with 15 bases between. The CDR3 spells CASSLPGREGYTF. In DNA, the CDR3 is TGTGCCAGCAGCCTTCCGGGAAGGGAGGGCTACACCTTC.

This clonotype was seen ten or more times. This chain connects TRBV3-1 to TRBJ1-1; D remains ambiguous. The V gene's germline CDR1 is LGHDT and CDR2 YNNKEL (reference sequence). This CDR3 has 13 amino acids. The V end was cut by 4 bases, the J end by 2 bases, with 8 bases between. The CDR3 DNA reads TGTGCCAGCAGCCTGGGCCCCAACACTGAAGCTTTCTTT. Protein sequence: CASSLGPNTEAFF.

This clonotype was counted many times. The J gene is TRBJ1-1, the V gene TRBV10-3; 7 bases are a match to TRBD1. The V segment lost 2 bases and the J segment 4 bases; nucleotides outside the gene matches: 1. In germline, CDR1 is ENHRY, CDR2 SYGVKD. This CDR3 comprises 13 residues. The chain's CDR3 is CAISEPGGTEAFF. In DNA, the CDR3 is TGTGCCATCAGTGAGCCAGGGGGCACTGAAGCTTTCTTT.

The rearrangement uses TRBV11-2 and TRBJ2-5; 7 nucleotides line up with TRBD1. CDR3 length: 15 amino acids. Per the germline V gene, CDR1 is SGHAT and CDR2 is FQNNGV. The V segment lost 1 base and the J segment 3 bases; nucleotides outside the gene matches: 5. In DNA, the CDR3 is TGTGCCAGCAGCTTAGGAACCGGGACAGAAGAGACCCAGTACTTC. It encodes CASSLGTGTEETQYF.

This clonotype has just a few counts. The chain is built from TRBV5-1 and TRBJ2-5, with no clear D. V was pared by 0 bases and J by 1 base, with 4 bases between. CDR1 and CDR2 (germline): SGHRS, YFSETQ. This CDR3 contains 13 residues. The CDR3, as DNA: TGCGCCAGCAGCTTGGCCACCCAAGAGACCCAGTACTTC. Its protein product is CASSLATQETQYF.

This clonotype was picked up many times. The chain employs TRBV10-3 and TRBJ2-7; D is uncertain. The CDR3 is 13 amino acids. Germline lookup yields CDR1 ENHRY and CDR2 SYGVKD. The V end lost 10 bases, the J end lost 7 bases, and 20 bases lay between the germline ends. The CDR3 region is CATISSLAGEQYF. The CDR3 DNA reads TGTGCCACCATATCCAGCTTGGCCGGTGAGCAGTACTTC.

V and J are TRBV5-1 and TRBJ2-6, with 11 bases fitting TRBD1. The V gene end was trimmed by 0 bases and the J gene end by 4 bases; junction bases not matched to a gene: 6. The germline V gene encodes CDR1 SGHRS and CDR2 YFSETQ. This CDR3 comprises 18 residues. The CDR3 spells CASSLAGQGAGGANVLTF. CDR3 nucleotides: TGCGCCAGCAGCTTGGCAGGACAGGGGGCGGGAGGGGCCAACGTCCTGACTTTC. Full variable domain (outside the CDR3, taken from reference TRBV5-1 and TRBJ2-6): KAGVTQTPRYLIKTRGQQVTLSCSPISGHRSVSWYQQTPGQGLQFLFEYFSETQRNKGNFPGRFSGRQFSNSRSEMNVSTLELGDSALYLCASSLAGQGAGGANVLTFGAGSRLTVL.

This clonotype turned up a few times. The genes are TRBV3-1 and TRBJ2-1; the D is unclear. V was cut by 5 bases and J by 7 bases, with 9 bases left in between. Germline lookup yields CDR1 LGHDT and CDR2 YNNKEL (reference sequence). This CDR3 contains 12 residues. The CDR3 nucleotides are TGTGCCAGCAGCTTTACCGAGAATGAGCAGTTCTTC. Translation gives CASSFTENEQFF.

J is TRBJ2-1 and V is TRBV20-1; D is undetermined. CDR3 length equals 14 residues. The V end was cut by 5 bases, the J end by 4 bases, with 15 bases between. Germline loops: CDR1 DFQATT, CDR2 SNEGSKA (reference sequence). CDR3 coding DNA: TGCAGTGCTTCGCCGGGTTCTACTTACAATGAGCAGTTCTTC. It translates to CSASPGSTYNEQFF.

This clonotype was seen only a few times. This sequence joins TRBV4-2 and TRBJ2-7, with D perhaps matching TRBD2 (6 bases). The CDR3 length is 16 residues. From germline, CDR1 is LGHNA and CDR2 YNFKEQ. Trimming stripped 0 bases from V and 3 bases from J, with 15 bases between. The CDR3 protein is CASSQELAGEIYEQYF. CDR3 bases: TGTGCCAGCAGCCAAGAACTAGCTGGGGAAATCTACGAGCAGTACTTC.

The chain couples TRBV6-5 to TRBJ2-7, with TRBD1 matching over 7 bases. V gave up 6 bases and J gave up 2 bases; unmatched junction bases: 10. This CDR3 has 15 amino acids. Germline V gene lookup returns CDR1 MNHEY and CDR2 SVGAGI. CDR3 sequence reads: CASSFDFQGAYEQYF. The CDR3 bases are TGTGCCAGCAGCTTTGACTTCCAGGGGGCCTACGAGCAGTACTTC.